This record covers a single T cell receptor beta chain. The data are from a study of T-cell reconstitution after alpha-beta-depleted transplantation in children. V gave up 5 bases and J gave up 7 bases, with 11 bases separating them. CDR1 and CDR2 (germline): SGHTA, FQGNSA. The CDR3 spans 13 residues. TCRbeta library construction was performed incorporating unique molecular identifiers. TCRdb re-called the PCR reads with MiXCR, one entry per CDR3 protein. Here the sample spans hundreds of thousands of distinct CDR3 sequences, about 11% being singletons. This chain joins TRBV7-2 and TRBJ2-2, with D perhaps TRBD2 (5 bases). Source: PBMCs from the stem cell graft donor, taken from the stem cell graft. This clonotype originated in a human donor who donated a stem cell graft to a child with acute lymphoblastic leukemia. The CDR3 region is CASSRGRGGELFF. Written as DNA, the CDR3 is TGTGCCAGCAGCCGAGGACGGGGCGGGGAGCTGTTTTTT.